The 26 T cell receptor beta chains given below trace back to one sample, sequenced in a study of blood T cell repertoires in COVID-19. Measured with immunoSEQ multiplex PCR; TCRdb has only the in-frame clones, and not every one. In the table there are approximately 50,000 clones, about 82% of which are singletons. Sequenced: peripheral blood. These receptors were obtained from a human donor in a cohort sampled during active COVID-19.

The chain links TRBV11-2 to TRBJ2-1, with 7 bases identical to TRBD2. The V gene end was trimmed by 2 bases and the J gene end by 2 bases; junction bases not matched to a gene: 3. Germline V gene data show CDR1 as SGHAT and CDR2 as FQNNGV. The CDR3 is 15 amino acids. CDR3 in DNA: TGTGCCAGCAGCTTATTGGGACTACCCTACAATGAGCAGTTCTTC. Translating it yields CASSLLGLPYNEQFF.

The V call is TRBV5-1, the J call TRBJ2-3; the match to TRBD2 covers 11 bases. In germline, CDR1 is SGHRS, CDR2 YFSETQ. The CDR3 has 15 residues. Trimming cost V 5 bases and J 7 bases; bases outside gene matches: 9. Written as DNA, the CDR3 is TGCGCCAGCAGACTAGCGGGAGATGGAGGGAATACGCAGTATTTT. Its protein is CASRLAGDGGNTQYF.

This rearrangement joins TRBV7-9 to TRBJ2-1; tentative D call: TRBD2 (5 bases). The CDR3 sequence is 15 residues long. The ends were cut back, 5 bases at V and 0 bases at J, with 11 bases in the middle. Germline V gives CDR1 SEHNR, CDR2 FQNEAQ (reference sequence). CDR3 DNA sequence: TGTGCCAGCAGCCCCCGTGGGAGCTCCTACAATGAGCAGTTCTTC. Translation: CASSPRGSSYNEQFF.

This clone was observed a single time. The genes are TRBV30 and TRBJ1-2, with 7 bases aligning to TRBD1. The CDR3 contains 13 residues. Unmatched junction bases numbered 3, after V lost 4 bases and J lost 1 base. CDR1 GTSNPN and CDR2 SVGIG come from the germline V gene (reference sequence). CDR3 coding DNA: TGTGCCTGGATGAGGGACAGTAACTATGGCTACACCTTC. Residues: CAWMRDSNYGYTF.

This chain links TRBV15 with TRBJ2-5; 9 bases map to TRBD2. V shed 0 bases, J shed 10 bases, and the junction held 6 bases outside the gene matches. This CDR3 is built from 14 residues. From germline, CDR1 is LNHNV and CDR2 YYDKDF (reference sequence). CDR3 nucleotides: TGTGCCACCAGCAGAGAACTGGCGGGGGGGAGCCAGTACTTC. The encoded protein is CATSRELAGGSQYF.

V is TRBV7-2 and J is TRBJ2-5; 7 bases are shared with TRBD1. Germline V CDR1 and CDR2: SGHTA, FQGNSA. The V segment lost 4 bases and the J segment 2 bases; nucleotides outside the gene matches: 7. This CDR3 is 15 amino acids long. The CDR3 DNA reads TGTGCCAGCAGCTCGGGGACAGCACATCAAGAGACCCAGTACTTC. It specifies CASSSGTAHQETQYF.

The chain recombines TRBV19 with TRBJ2-1; 10 nucleotides match TRBD1. This CDR3 is built from 13 residues. Per germline, CDR1 LNHDA and CDR2 SQIVND (reference sequence). V lost 4 bases, J lost 10 bases, and 4 bases stayed unmatched. Here the CDR3 DNA reads TGTGCCAGTAGTACGGGACAGGGGCTCGAGCAGTTCTTC. Translated: CASSTGQGLEQFF.

The V gene is TRBV2, the J gene TRBJ2-1; TRBD2 matches 15 bases. J was trimmed by 7 bases and V by 5 bases; bases with no gene match: 6. CDR1 is SNHLY and CDR2 is FYNNEI in the germline V gene. This CDR3 contains 16 residues. CDR3 sequence: CASSPGTSGGWNEQFF. The CDR3 nucleotides read TGTGCCAGCAGTCCCGGGACTAGCGGGGGGTGGAATGAGCAGTTCTTC.

J is TRBJ1-1 and V is TRBV6-1; 10 bases map to TRBD1. Germline V gene sequence: CDR1 MNHNS, CDR2 SASEGT. The CDR3 spans 18 residues. V lost 4 bases, J lost 1 base, and 12 bases stayed unmatched. For the CDR3, the DNA is TGTGCCAGCAGTGGTACTACGACAGGGGGCTGGGGGAACACTGAAGCTTTCTTT. Residues: CASSGTTTGGWGNTEAFF.

This rearrangement joins TRBV5-1 to TRBJ2-7; 12 nucleotides line up with TRBD2. V lost 4 bases and J lost 3; bases outside the gene matches: 2. Germline V CDR1 and CDR2: SGHRS, YFSETQ. This CDR3 comprises 14 residues. The CDR3 loop is CASSRLAGDYEQYF. CDR3 nucleotide sequence: TGCGCCAGCAGCAGACTAGCGGGAGACTACGAGCAGTACTTC. The variable domain in full, completed from reference TRBV5-1 and TRBJ2-7, reads KAGVTQTPRYLIKTRGQQVTLSCSPISGHRSVSWYQQTPGQGLQFLFEYFSETQRNKGNFPGRFSGRQFSNSRSEMNVSTLELGDSALYLCASSRLAGDYEQYFGPGTRLTVT.

J is TRBJ1-6 and V is TRBV6-1; D gene unclear. The CDR3 is made up of 16 amino acids. The germline V gene has CDR1 MNHNS and CDR2 SASEGT. The ends were cut back, 3 bases at V and 4 bases at J, with 13 bases in the middle. The CDR3 region is CASSDRRGMYNSPLHF. The CDR3 DNA is TGTGCCAGCAGTGATCGTAGAGGGATGTATAATTCACCCCTCCACTTT.

This chain uses TRBV19 with TRBJ1-6; D is undetermined. The V gene lost 5 bases and the J gene lost 10 bases, with 12 bases spanning the gap. Germline-derived CDR1 and CDR2 are LNHDA and SQIVND (reference sequence). The CDR3 has 13 amino acids. This CDR3 reads CASSPRDRSPLHF. In nucleotides, the CDR3 is TGTGCCAGTAGTCCCCGGGATCGATCACCCCTCCACTTT.

The chain carries TRBV7-2 and TRBJ1-6, with TRBD1 as a possible D gene (5 bases). The V and J ends lost 5 bases and 7 bases respectively, with 18 bases between them. The CDR3 contains 16 residues. Germline values: CDR1 SGHTA, CDR2 FQGNSA. The CDR3 region is CASSLPQGLGNSPLHF. Here the CDR3 DNA reads TGTGCCAGCAGCCTACCCCAGGGCCTGGGGAATTCACCCCTCCACTTT.

This rearrangement joins TRBV6-4 to TRBJ2-1; 10 bases align to TRBD2. CDR3 length equals 15 residues. J was trimmed by 8 bases and V by 5 bases; bases with no gene match: 9. The germline V gene encodes CDR1 MRHNA and CDR2 SNTAGT. The CDR3 nucleotides read TGTGCCAGCAGTTCTCTAGCGGGAGCGTTCTATGAGCAGTTCTTC. Encoded protein: CASSSLAGAFYEQFF.

This chain uses TRBV5-1 with TRBJ2-1; 9 bases map to TRBD2. Germline loops: CDR1 SGHRS, CDR2 YFSETQ. The trim removed 5 bases at V and 2 bases at J, leaving 8 bases unmatched. The CDR3 consists of 16 residues. CDR3 coding DNA: TGCGCCAGCAGATCCCTAGCGGGATTGACCTACAATGAGCAGTTCTTC. This translates into CASRSLAGLTYNEQFF.

The chain links TRBV27 to TRBJ2-7; the match to TRBD2 covers 7 bases. Looked up from germline, CDR1 is MNHEY and CDR2 is SMNVEV (reference sequence). The CDR3 loop spans 15 amino acids. With V trimmed by 7 bases and J by 0 bases, 9 bases remained unmatched. CDR3 sequence reads: CASKGLAVSSYEQYF. The CDR3 DNA follows: TGTGCCAGCAAGGGGCTAGCGGTAAGCTCCTACGAGCAGTACTTC.

The sample holds one count of this clone. This chain uses TRBV2 with TRBJ2-1, with 7 bases lining up with TRBD1. The junction had 2 bases not matched to a gene; V was cut back by 6 bases and J by 6 bases. Germline CDR1 is SNHLY and CDR2 is FYNNEI. This CDR3 is 12 amino acids long. CDR3 amino acids: CASSRQGNEQFF. CDR3 nucleotide sequence: TGTGCCAGCAGCAGACAGGGCAATGAGCAGTTCTTC.

V and J are TRBV11-2 and TRBJ2-1; 9 bases map to TRBD2. Germline V gives CDR1 SGHAT, CDR2 FQNNGV. With 1 base clipped from V and 8 bases from J, the junction kept 15 bases outside the gene matches. This CDR3 contains 18 residues. The CDR3 region has the DNA TGTGCCAGCAGCTTAGTATATGTAGATAGCGGGAGATTAGATGAGCAGTTCTTC. Amino acid sequence: CASSLVYVDSGRLDEQFF.

The V and J genes are TRBV25-1 and TRBJ2-7; 9 nucleotides agree with TRBD1. This CDR3 has 15 amino acids. Germline CDR1 reads MGHDK; CDR2 reads SYGVNS. V trimming: 3 bases; J trimming: 5 bases; junction bases outside the gene matches: 8. CDR3 sequence (DNA): TGTGCCAGCAGTGACGAGAACAGGGGGCTTGACGAGCAGTACTTC. This sequence encodes CASSDENRGLDEQYF.

This clone came up a few times. This chain joins TRBV5-6 and TRBJ2-5; D gene ambiguous. The CDR3 is 13 residues long. Germline CDR1 SGHDT, CDR2 YYEEEE. Trimming removed 1 base from V and 6 bases from J, with 10 bases in between. This CDR3 is CASSLRLYKTQYF. CDR3 sequence (DNA): TGTGCCAGCAGCTTGAGACTGTATAAGACCCAGTACTTC.

The chain employs TRBV30 and TRBJ1-1; no clear D. The V end was cut by 5 bases, the J end by 8 bases, with 12 bases between. The CDR3 spans 11 residues. Germline CDR1 and CDR2: GTSNPN and SVGIG (reference sequence). CDR3 DNA: TGTGCCTGGCGCGGTTTTAAGGAAGCTTTCTTT. It translates to CAWRGFKEAFF.

This clone was observed a few times. This same CDR3 is encoded by further DNA sequences in the sample. The chain employs TRBV19 and TRBJ1-5; 8 nucleotides line up with TRBD1. The trim removed 6 bases at V and 1 base at J, leaving 20 bases unmatched. Germline loops: CDR1 LNHDA, CDR2 SQIVND (reference sequence). The CDR3 contains 20 residues. The CDR3: CASRGAGGGTGKMSNQPQHF. In DNA form, the CDR3 reads TGTGCCAGTAGGGGGGCGGGTGGAGGGACAGGTAAAATGAGCAATCAGCCCCAGCATTTT.

The chain combines TRBV4-1 with TRBJ2-2; 12 nucleotides match TRBD2. Germline V gene sequence: CDR1 MGHRA, CDR2 YSYEKL. The CDR3 contains 19 residues. J lost 2 bases, V lost 4 bases, and 11 bases had no gene match. The CDR3 DNA reads TGCGCCAGCAGCCCTAGGGCCGGACTAGCGGGGTTAAACACCGGGGAGCTGTTTTTT. Its translation: CASSPRAGLAGLNTGELFF.

CDR3 sequence reads: CASSHGQIYGYTF. DNA of the CDR3: TGTGCCAGCAGCCACGGACAGATATATGGCTACACCTTC. The chain couples TRBV7-2 to TRBJ1-2; possible D gene TRBD1, 6 bases. Germline V gene lookup returns CDR1 SGHTA and CDR2 FQGNSA. The CDR3 covers 13 residues. V lost 5 bases to trimming and J lost 5 bases, with 12 bases between them.

The V and J genes are TRBV18 and TRBJ2-3; 7 bases fit TRBD2. V gave up 1 base and J gave up 4 bases; unmatched junction bases: 8. CDR3 length equals 16 residues. The germline CDR1 and CDR2 sequences are KGHSH and LQKENI. The CDR3 coding sequence is TGTGCCAGCTCACCACTGGGCGGGAGAACTGCAGATACGCAGTATTTT. Translating gives CASSPLGGRTADTQYF.

The chain combines TRBV19 with TRBJ1-1; D remains unclear. With 5 bases removed from V and 11 bases from J, the gap between germline ends came to 18 bases. The CDR3 covers 13 residues. Per germline, CDR1 LNHDA and CDR2 SQIVND (reference sequence). CDR3 sequence reads: CASSLGPFIGAFF. CDR3 coding DNA: TGTGCCAGTAGTCTAGGGCCATTCATCGGGGCTTTCTTT.